This entry concerns a single TCR beta chain. This sample stems from a study of OX40 agonist ivuxolimab in advanced cancers. Trimming cost V 10 bases and J 10 bases, with 34 bases left between them. The CDR3 runs to 17 residues. Germline V lookup: CDR1 LNHDA, CDR2 SQIVND (reference sequence). Measured with immunoSEQ multiplex PCR; TCRdb has only the in-frame clones, and not every one. This table holds approximately 70,000 clones, around 86% found once. This chain links TRBV19 with TRBJ1-2, with TRBD1 as a possible D gene (5 bases). This clonotype originated in an adult with an advanced solid tumor such as melanoma, head and neck, liver or kidney cancer. The specimen comprised CD4+ or CD8+ T cells sorted from blood, sampled in a trial of the OX40 agonist ivuxolimab. DNA of the CDR3: TGTGCCACTAACCCAGCCACCGCCGCCGGGACTCTTCTTAACTACACCTTC. Its translation is CATNPATAAGTLLNYTF.